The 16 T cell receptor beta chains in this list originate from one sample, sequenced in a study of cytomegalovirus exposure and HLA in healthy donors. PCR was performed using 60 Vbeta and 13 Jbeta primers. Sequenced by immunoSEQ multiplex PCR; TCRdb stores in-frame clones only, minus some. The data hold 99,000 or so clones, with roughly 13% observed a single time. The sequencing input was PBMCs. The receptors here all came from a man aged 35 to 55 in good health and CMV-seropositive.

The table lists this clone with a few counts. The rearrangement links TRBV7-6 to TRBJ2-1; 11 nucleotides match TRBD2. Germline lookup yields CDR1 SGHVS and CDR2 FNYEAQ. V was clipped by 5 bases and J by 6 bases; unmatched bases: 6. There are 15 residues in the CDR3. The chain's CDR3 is CASSLTSGTVNEQFF. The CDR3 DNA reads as TGTGCCAGCAGCCTGACTAGCGGGACGGTCAATGAGCAGTTCTTC. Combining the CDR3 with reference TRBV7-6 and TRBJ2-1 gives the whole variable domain GAGVSQSPRYKVTKRGQDVALRCDPISGHVSLYWYRQALGQGPEFLTYFNYEAQQDKSGLPNDRFSAERPEGSISTLTIQRTEQRDSAMYRCASSLTSGTVNEQFFGPGTRLTVL.

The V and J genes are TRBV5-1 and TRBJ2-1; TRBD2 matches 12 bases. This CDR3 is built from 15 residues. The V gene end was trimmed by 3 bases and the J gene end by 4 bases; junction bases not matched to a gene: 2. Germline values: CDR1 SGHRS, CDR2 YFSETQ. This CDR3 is CASSWGLAGYNEQFF. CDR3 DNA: TGCGCCAGCAGCTGGGGACTAGCGGGTTACAATGAGCAGTTCTTC. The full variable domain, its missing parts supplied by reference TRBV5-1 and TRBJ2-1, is KAGVTQTPRYLIKTRGQQVTLSCSPISGHRSVSWYQQTPGQGLQFLFEYFSETQRNKGNFPGRFSGRQFSNSRSEMNVSTLELGDSALYLCASSWGLAGYNEQFFGPGTRLTVL.

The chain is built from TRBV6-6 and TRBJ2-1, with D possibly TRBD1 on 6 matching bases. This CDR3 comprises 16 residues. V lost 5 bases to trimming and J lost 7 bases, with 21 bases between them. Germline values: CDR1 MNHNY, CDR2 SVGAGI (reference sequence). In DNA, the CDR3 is TGTGCCAGCAGTCCCCGGGACACTAAAACACGGAATGAGCAGTTCTTC. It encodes CASSPRDTKTRNEQFF.

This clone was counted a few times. The CDR3 sequence: CASSGEQGVYEQYF. In nucleotides, the CDR3 is TGTGCCAGCAGCGGAGAACAGGGGGTCTACGAGCAGTACTTC. The rearrangement joins TRBV7-8 to TRBJ2-7, with 8 positions matching TRBD1. The CDR3 sequence is 14 residues long. Germline V CDR1 and CDR2: SGHVS, FQNEAQ. The J segment lost 3 bases and the V segment lost 5 bases, leaving 6 bases of the junction unmatched.

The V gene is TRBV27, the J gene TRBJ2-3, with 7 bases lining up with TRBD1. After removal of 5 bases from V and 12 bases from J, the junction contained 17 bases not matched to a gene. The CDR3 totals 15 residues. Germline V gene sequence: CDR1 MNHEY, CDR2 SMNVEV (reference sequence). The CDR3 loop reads CASSLTHGTVWFQYF. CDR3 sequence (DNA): TGTGCCAGCAGTCTAACTCACGGGACAGTCTGGTTCCAGTATTTT.

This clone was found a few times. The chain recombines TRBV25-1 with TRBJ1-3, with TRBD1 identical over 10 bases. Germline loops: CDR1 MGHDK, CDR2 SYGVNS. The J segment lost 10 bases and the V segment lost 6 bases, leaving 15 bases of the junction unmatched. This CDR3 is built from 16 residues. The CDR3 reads CASSAHIGTGADTIYF. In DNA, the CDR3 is TGTGCCAGCAGCGCCCATATTGGGACAGGGGCTGATACCATATATTTT.

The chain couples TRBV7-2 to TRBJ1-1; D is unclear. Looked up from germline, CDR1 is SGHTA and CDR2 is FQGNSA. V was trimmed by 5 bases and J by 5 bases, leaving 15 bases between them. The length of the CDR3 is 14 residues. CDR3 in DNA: TGTGCCAGCAGCATCTCCGGGTATAGAACTGAAGCTTTCTTT. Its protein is CASSISGYRTEAFF. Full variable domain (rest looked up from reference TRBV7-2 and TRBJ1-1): GAGVSQSPSNKVTEKGKDVELRCDPISGHTALYWYRQSLGQGLEFLIYFQGNSAPDKSGLPSDRFSAERTGGSVSTLTIQRTQQEDSAVYLCASSISGYRTEAFFGQGTRLTVV.

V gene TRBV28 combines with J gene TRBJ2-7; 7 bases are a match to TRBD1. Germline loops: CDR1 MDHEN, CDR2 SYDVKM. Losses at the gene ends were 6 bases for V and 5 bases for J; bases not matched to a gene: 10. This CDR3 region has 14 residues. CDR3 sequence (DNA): TGTGCCAGCAGCAGCCTTGACAGGGTCGACGAGCAGTACTTC. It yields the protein CASSSLDRVDEQYF.

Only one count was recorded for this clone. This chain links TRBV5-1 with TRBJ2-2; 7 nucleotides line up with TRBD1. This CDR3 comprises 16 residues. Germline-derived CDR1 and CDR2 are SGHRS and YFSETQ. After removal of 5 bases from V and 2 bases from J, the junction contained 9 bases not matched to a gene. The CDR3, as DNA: TGCGCCAGCAGACGTCCTTGGGACAGCAACACCGGGGAGCTGTTTTTT. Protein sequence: CASRRPWDSNTGELFF.

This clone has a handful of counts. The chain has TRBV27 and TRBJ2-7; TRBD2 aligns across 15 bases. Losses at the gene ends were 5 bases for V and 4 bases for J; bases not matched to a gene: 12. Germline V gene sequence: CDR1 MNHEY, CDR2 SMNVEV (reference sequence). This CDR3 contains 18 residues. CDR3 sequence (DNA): TGTGCCAGCAGTCCGAGGCCCCCTGGACTAGCGGGAGGGTACGAGCAGTACTTC. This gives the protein CASSPRPPGLAGGYEQYF.

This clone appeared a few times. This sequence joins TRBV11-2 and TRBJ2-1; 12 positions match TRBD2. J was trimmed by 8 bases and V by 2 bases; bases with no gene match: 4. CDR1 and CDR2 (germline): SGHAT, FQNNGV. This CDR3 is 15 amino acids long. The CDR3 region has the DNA TGTGCCAGCAGCTTAAGGCTAGCGGGAGGGCATGAGCAGTTCTTC. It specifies CASSLRLAGGHEQFF.

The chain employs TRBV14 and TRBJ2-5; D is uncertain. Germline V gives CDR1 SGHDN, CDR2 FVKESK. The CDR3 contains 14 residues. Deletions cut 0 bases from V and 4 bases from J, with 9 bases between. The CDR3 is CASSQDLARETQYF. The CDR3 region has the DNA TGTGCCAGCAGCCAAGATTTAGCCCGAGAGACCCAGTACTTC.

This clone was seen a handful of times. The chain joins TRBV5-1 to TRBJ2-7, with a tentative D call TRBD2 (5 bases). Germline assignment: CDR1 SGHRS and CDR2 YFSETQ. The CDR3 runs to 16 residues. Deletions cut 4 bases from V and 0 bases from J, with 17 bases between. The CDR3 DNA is TGCGCCAGCAGCCCCGCATACCGAGGGTCCTCCTACGAGCAGTACTTC. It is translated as CASSPAYRGSSYEQYF.

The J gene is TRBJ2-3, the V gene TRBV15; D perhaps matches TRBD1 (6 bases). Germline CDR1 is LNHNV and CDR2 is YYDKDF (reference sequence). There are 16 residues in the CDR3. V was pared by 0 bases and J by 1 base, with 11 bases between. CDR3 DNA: TGTGCCACCAGCAGAGACCCTAACAGGGGCACAGATACGCAGTATTTT. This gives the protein CATSRDPNRGTDTQYF.

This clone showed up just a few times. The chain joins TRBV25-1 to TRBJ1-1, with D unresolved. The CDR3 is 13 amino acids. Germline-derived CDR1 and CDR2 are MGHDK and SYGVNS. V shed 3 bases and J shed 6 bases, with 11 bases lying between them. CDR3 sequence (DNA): TGTGCCAGCAGTGACCCACTCTTCTCTGAAGCTTTCTTT. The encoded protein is CASSDPLFSEAFF. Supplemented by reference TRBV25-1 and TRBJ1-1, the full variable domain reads EADIYQTPRYLVIGTGKKITLECSQTMGHDKMYWYQQDPGMELHLIHYSYGVNSTEKGDLSSESTVSRIRTEHFPLTLESARPSHTSQYLCASSDPLFSEAFFGQGTRLTVV.

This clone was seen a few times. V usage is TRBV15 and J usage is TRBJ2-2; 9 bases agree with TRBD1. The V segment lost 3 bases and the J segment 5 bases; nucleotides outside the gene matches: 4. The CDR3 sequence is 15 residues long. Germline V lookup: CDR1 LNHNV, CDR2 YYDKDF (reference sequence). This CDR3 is CATSSRTGETGELFF. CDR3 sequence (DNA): TGTGCCACCAGCAGTAGGACAGGGGAGACCGGGGAGCTGTTTTTT.